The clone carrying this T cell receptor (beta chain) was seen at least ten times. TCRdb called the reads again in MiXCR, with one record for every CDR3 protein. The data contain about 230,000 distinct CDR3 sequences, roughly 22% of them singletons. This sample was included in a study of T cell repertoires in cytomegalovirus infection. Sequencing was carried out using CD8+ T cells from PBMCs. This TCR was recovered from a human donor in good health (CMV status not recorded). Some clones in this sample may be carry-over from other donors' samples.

CDR3 sequence: CASSFPSEGRGNSPLHF. CDR3 nucleotide sequence: TGTGCCAGCAGTTTCCCCTCCGAGGGGAGGGGGAATTCACCCCTCCACTTT. This chain uses TRBV28 with TRBJ1-6, with a tentative D call TRBD1 (6 bases). The V gene lost 3 bases and the J gene lost 7 bases, with 19 bases spanning the gap. Per germline, CDR1 MDHEN and CDR2 SYDVKM. This CDR3 has 17 residues.